This T cell receptor (beta chain) was sequenced in a study of vaccination effects on CD4 cells after COVID-19 (dated 2022 in TCRdb). At the level of the whole study: Each participant got two doses of an mRNA SARS-CoV-2 vaccine, either BNT162b2 or mRNA-1273. In the study, cultures from other donors were sequenced using the Oncomine TCR Beta short-read assay on an Illumina iSeq 100. The study compared SARS-CoV-2 spike-specific CD4+ TCR repertoires before and after mRNA vaccination in COVID-19 convalescent patients and infection-naive vaccine recipients. The full study included 9 to 10 COVID-19 convalescent patients and a few SARS-CoV-2-naive healthy vaccine recipients.

The CDR3 measures 16 amino acids from cysteine to phenylalanine. Only CDR3 DNA is held: 48 bases, read in frame from base 1. Regarding this clone: No antigen is known for it. Qualities for individual bases were not recorded, and no much larger clone is one base off.

The library came from the immunoSEQ multiplex PCR assay. TCR beta CDR3 sequencing was performed on DNA from the cultured, isolated CD4+ T cells. The paper's data handling went like this. Non-productive TCR sequences were discarded, and reads were trimmed to the CDR3 region, with only CDR3s of 7 or more amino acids retained. The MANAFEST web app was used to pick out antigen-specific clonotypes by comparing their expansion in peptide wells with that in reference cultures. For clones to be considered positive, expansion at FDR<0.05 versus reference and all other wells, an odds ratio above 5, and a frequency above 0.1% in two replicate wells were required. A clonotype was called cross-reactive if it was significantly expanded both in SARS-CoV-2 spike wells and in at least one common cold coronavirus spike condition. CDR3 similarity was assessed by Levenshtein distance using the stringdist R package, and unrooted trees were constructed with ape in R 3.6.1. TCRdb provides this immuneACCESS table in a form limited to in-frame rearrangements. Some clones are lacking; in checked studies, under half of them reflect an unresolved V gene, and why the rest are absent is not known. V and J calls and clone size are given by that table; D and trimming were obtained from the DNA. This sample lists approximately 28,000 clones; about 70% were detected once. Around 22% of the sample goes to the ten largest clones.

In the ViraFEST assay, PBMC were stimulated with viral peptide pools, and TCR sequencing was then used to find antigen-specific CD4+ T cell clonotypes based on their expansion. After less than eleven days of culture, CD4+ T cells were isolated with the EasySep CD4+ T cell isolation kit. The absence of prior SARS-CoV-2 infection in healthy vaccine recipients was confirmed by negative nucleocapsid antibodies before and after vaccination. Each well held around 1.9 million PBMC cultured in IMDM containing roughly 5.1% human AB serum, 8.5 to 10 IU/ml IL-2 and gentamicin, along with around 9.4 ug/ml peptides. On days 3 and 7, half of the culture medium was replaced with fresh IL-2-containing medium. Each peptide stimulation condition was cultured in triplicate wells unless otherwise noted. Using Ficoll-Paque Plus gradient centrifugation, PBMC were separated from whole blood and then either used fresh or cryopreserved at -140C. The overlapping peptide pools covered the spike proteins of SARS-CoV-2 and of the common cold coronaviruses HCoV-NL63, HCoV-OC43 and HCoV-229E. The QIAamp micro DNA kit was used to extract genomic DNA from the cultured CD4+ T cells.

Points the paper makes about the study in general: In healthy vaccine recipients, vaccine-induced clones were almost all SARS-CoV-2 mono-reactive, with only 1 of 255 being cross-reactive with common cold coronaviruses. Both infection-induced and vaccine-induced clones contracted markedly at late post-vaccination timepoints, which is consistent with waning T cell responses. Limitations of the study were the small number of convalescent patients and the absence of early post-infection timepoints.

This TCR was sampled from a human donor who received a COVID-19 vaccine. The chain uses TRBV1 and TRBJ2-1; the DNA was not used to check the table's D call, TRBD2. TRBV1 is marked as a pseudogene. The sample was CD4+ T cells from PBMCs cultured with HCoV-NL63 spike peptides, taken before COVID-19 vaccination. The cell subset or site label of this sample denotes: HCoV-NL63 spike overlapping peptide pool stimulation. CDR3 sequence: CTSSRPSGRTYNEQFF. The bases read TGCACCAGCAGCAGACCTAGCGGGAGGACCTACAATGAGCAGTTCTTC.